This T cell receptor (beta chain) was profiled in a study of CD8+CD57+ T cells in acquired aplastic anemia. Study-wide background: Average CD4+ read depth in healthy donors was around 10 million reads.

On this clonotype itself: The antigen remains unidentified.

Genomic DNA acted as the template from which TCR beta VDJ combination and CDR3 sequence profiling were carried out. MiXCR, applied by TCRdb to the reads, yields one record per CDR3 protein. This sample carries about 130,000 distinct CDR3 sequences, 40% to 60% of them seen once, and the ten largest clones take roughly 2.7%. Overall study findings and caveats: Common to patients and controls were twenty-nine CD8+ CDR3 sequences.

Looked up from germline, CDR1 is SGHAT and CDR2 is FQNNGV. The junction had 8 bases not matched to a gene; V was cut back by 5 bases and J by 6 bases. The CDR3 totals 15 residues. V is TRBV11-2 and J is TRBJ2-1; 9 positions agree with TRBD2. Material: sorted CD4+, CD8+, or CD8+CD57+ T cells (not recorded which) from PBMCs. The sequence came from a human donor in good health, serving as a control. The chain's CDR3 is CASSPTGGGVNEQFF. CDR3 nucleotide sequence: TGTGCCAGCAGCCCTACGGGCGGGGGGGTCAATGAGCAGTTCTTC.